The TCR beta chain under discussion was sequenced for a study of blood T cells in healthy people across ages. This clonotype was detected a few times. Its antigen remains unknown. Study-wide results and caveats: Reliance upon unsorted PBMCs precluded definitive naive versus antigen-experienced comparison.

PCR was performed a second time for 7 to 11 cycles using a sample-barcoded 5' primer and a J-beta primer mix. TCRdb redid the calling of the 5' RACE reads with MiXCR, one entry per CDR3 protein. The table lists around 1,700,000 distinct CDR3 sequences, 28% of them singletons. The V gene lost 4 bases and the J gene lost 5 bases, with 12 bases spanning the gap. CDR1 and CDR2 from the germline V gene are SGDLS and YYNGEE. The CDR3 length is 13 residues. The sequenced material came from blood. The genes are TRBV9 and TRBJ2-5; D is undetermined. This TCR derives from a woman aged 30 to 39 in good health. The CDR3 coding sequence is TGTGCCAGCAGCTTAGACCAGCCGGAGACCCAGTACTTC. Protein product: CASSLDQPETQYF.